The clone carrying this T cell receptor (beta chain) was counted between two and nine times. The data were taken from a study of blood T cell repertoires in COVID-19. Generated by immunoSEQ multiplex PCR, the TCRdb table keeps only in-frame clones and is missing some. The sample gives over 200,000 clones, 83% of which show up once; roughly 1.2% is in the top ten. Sequences were obtained from peripheral blood. The sequence came from a woman in her thirties with COVID-19, enrolled during active disease.

The CDR3 DNA sequence: TGTGCCAGCAGCTTAGAACAGGGTCAACGGTTCTTC. Translating it yields CASSLEQGQRFF. V gene TRBV7-9 combines with J gene TRBJ2-1; the D gene is possibly TRBD1 (6 bases). Between the trimmed V and J ends, which lost 1 base and 15 bases, there was a span of 13 bases. The CDR3 has 12 amino acids. Germline loops: CDR1 SEHNR, CDR2 FQNEAQ (reference sequence). Full variable domain (outside the CDR3, taken from reference TRBV7-9 and TRBJ2-1): DTGVSQNPRHKITKRGQNVTFRCDPISEHNRLYWYRQTLGQGPEFLTYFQNEAQLEKSRLLSDRFSAERPKGSFSTLEIQRTEQGDSAMYLCASSLEQGQRFFGPGTRLTVL.